This T cell receptor (beta chain) was identified during a study of T-cell reconstitution after alpha-beta-depleted transplantation in children. Remarks on this clonotype: Antigen specificity is unknown.

Study results and caveats: After one year, T-cell counts and TCRbeta diversity mostly came from new T cells. TCRbeta diversity was high at day 60 in some patients (a result of surviving recipient T cells and thymic progenitors). About two months after transplant, alpha-beta T cells reportedly came from several hundred expanded graft clones.

Unique molecular identifiers were incorporated when the TCRbeta library was constructed. Each CDR3 protein gets one entry after TCRdb re-called the PCR reads with MiXCR. The sample includes hundreds of thousands of distinct CDR3 sequences, roughly 16% of them seen just once. The TCR sequence derives from a boy in the first two years of life who had a stem cell transplant for Wiskott-Aldrich syndrome, so the T cells may come from the graft donor. Sample: PBMCs, mostly from graft donor cells, taken 360 days after TCRalphabeta/CD19-depleted stem cell transplant.

The CDR3 is CSATGGGETQYF. The CDR3 nucleotides read TGCAGTGCCACAGGGGGCGGGGAGACCCAGTACTTC. V usage is TRBV20-1 and J usage is TRBJ2-5; 9 bases are shared with TRBD1. Germline values: CDR1 DFQATT, CDR2 SNEGSKA (reference sequence). J was trimmed by 5 bases and V by 6 bases; bases with no gene match: 4. The length of the CDR3 is 12 residues.